The entry that follows covers one T cell receptor beta chain sequence. No antigen is known for it. A much larger clone lies one base from this, so it may be a read error. Germline CDR1 reads LGHDT; CDR2 reads YNNKEL (reference sequence). The V end was cut by 2 bases, the J end by 4 bases, with 11 bases between. This CDR3 spans 15 amino acids. TCRdb re-called the PCR reads through MiXCR, storing one row per CDR3 protein. This table has tens of thousands of distinct CDR3 sequences, about a fifth appearing once. The record originates from a study of molecular identifiers for immune sequencing clone quantification. The study's findings and limits: The share of molecules held by clones above 20 RNA copies was over 97% in effector cells and under 1% in naive cells.

Sequenced: naive CD8+ T cells from blood, with Jurkat cell RNA spiked in. Indicated subset: FACS-sorted CD8+CD4-CCR7+CD45RA+ naive T cells. The receptor was isolated from a human donor in good health. Some libraries in this study had Jurkat cell RNA spiked in. The J gene is TRBJ2-2, the V gene TRBV3-1, with D maybe TRBD2 (6 bases). CDR3 nucleotide sequence: TGTGCCAGCAGCCAACTGCGGGACCTCACCGGGGAGCTGTTTTTT. Translation: CASSQLRDLTGELFF.